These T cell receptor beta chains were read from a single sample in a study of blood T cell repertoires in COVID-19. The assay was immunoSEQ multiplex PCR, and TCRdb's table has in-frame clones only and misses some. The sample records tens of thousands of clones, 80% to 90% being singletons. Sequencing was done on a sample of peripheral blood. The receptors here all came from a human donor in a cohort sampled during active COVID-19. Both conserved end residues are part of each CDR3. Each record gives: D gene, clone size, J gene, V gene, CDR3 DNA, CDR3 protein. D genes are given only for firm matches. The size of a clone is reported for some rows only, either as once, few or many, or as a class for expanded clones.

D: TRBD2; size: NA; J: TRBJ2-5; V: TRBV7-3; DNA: TGTGCCAGCAGCCCAAGCGCGGGAGTCCGGGGGACCCAGTACTTC; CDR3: CASSPSAGVRGTQYF
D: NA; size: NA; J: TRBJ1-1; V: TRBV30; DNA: TGTGCCTGGGTCGGCCGGGGGATGAGTAACACTGAAGCTTTCTTT; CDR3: CAWVGRGMSNTEAFF
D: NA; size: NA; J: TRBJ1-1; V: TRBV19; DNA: TGTGCCAGTAGTCCGTCGGACAGTCCAATGAACACTGAAGCTTTCTTT; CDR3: CASSPSDSPMNTEAFF
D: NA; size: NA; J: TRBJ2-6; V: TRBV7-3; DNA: TGTGCCAGCAGCTCTAGAGGGGGCTCTGGGGCCAACGTCCTGACTTTC; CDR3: CASSSRGGSGANVLTF
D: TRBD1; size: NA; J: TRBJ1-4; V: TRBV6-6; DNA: TGTGCCAGCAGCCGGGACAGCGGGAATGAAAAACTGTTTTTT; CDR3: CASSRDSGNEKLFF
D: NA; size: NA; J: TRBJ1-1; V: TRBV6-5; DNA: TGTGCCAGCAGTTACTCGATGCCGGGGAAAGGAACTGAAGCTTTCTTT; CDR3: CASSYSMPGKGTEAFF
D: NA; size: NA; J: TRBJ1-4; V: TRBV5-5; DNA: TGTGCCAGCAGGTTCAGGACACCTGACGAAAAACTGTTTTTT; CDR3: CASRFRTPDEKLFF
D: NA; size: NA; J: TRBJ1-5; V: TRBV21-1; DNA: TGTGCCAGCCGCCCAAGGGGAGGGGTAGATCAGCCCCAGCATTTT; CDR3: CASRPRGGVDQPQHF
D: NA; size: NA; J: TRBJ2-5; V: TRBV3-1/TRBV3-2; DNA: TGTGCCAGCAGCCCGGGGGAGACCCAGTACTTC; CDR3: CASSPGETQYF
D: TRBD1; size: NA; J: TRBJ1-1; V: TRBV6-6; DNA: TGTGCCAGCAGTTACCCCGTCGACAGGGCCACTGAAGCTTTCTTT; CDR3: CASSYPVDRATEAFF
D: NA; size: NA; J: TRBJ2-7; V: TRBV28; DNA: TGTGCCAGCAGCTCGCAGGGCCCTAACGAGCAGTACTTC; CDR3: CASSSQGPNEQYF
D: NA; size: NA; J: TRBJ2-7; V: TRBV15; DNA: TGTGCCACCAGCAGAGATCCGCCCAGGGGTCCTCGGGACTACGAGCAGTACTTC; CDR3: CATSRDPPRGPRDYEQYF
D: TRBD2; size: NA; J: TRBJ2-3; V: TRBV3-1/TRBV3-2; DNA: TGTGCCAGCAGCCCGTCCGAAGCGGGAGGGGTAGATACGCAGTATTTT; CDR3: CASSPSEAGGVDTQYF
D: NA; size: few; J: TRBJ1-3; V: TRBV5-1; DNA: TGCGCCAGCAGCTTGGAGGCGGAACCTGGAAACACCATATATTTT; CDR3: CASSLEAEPGNTIYF
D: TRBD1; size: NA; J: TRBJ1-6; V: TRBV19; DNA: TGTGCCAGCAGACAGGGCTGGACACCCCTCCACTTT; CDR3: CASRQGWTPLHF
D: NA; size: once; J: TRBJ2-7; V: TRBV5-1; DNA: TGCGCCAGCAGCTTTTACGGCTACGAGCAGTACTTC; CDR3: CASSFYGYEQYF
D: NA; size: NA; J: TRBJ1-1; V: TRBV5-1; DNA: TGCGCCAGCAGTTCAGGACTCCACACTGAAGCTTTCTTT; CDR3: CASSSGLHTEAFF
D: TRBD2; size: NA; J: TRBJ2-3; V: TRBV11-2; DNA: TGTGCCAGCAGCTTAGAGGGCAGTGTAGCGGGGCAGTATTTT; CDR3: CASSLEGSVAGQYF
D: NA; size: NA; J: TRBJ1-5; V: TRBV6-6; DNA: TGTGCCAGCAGTGCCTCGACAGGAGAAAATCAGCCCCAGCATTTT; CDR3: CASSASTGENQPQHF
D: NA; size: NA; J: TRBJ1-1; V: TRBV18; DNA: TGTGCCAGCTCACCACCGATCAAGGGGGACACTGAAGCTTTCTTT; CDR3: CASSPPIKGDTEAFF
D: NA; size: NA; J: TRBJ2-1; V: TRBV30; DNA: TGTGCCTGGAGTACTACCCCCAATGAGCAGTTCTTC; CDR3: CAWSTTPNEQFF
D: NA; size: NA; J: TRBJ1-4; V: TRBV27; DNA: TGTGCCAGCAGTTGGGGTAGCGGCGAAAAACTGTTTTTT; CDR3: CASSWGSGEKLFF